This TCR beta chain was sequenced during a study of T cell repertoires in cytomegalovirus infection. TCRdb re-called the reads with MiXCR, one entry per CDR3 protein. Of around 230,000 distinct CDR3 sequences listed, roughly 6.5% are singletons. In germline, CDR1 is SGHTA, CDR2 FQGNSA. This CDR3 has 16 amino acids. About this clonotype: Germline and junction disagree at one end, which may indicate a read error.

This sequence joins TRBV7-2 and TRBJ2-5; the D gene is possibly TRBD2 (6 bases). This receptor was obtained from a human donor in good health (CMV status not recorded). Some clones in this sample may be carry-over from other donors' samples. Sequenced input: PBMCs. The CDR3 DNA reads TGTGCCAGCGGCTTAGGTAGCGGCCCGAAAGGGGAGACCCAGTACTTC. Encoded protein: CASGLGSGPKGETQYF.